These 2 T cell receptor beta chains were sequenced from one sample in a study of T cells in Graves' hyperthyroidism and ophthalmopathy. Template material for amplifying TCR beta CDR3 regions consisted of RNA transcripts. The HTBI primer set was used in a first-round RT-PCR of the TCR CDR3. In TCRdb, the multiplex PCR reads were re-called with MiXCR into one record per CDR3 protein. This repertoire shows about 680,000 distinct CDR3 sequences, approximately 36% found once; its top ten account for around 31%. Sequencing was done on a sample of blood. Receptor source: a middle-aged woman with Graves' hyperthyroidism.

This chain joins TRBV7-2 and TRBJ2-5; 12 bases match TRBD2. From germline, CDR1 is SGHTA and CDR2 FQGNSA. V dropped 2 bases and J dropped 5; count of bases not matched to a gene: 9. This CDR3 has 17 amino acids. CDR3 coding DNA: TGTGCCAGCAGCTTAAGGCTAGCGGGGGGGCTAGGGGAGACCCAGTACTTC. Translation: CASSLRLAGGLGETQYF.

CDR3 amino acids: CASSLGGQGRNTIYF. The CDR3, as DNA: TGTGCCAGCAGCCTGGGGGGACAGGGGCGAAACACCATATATTTT. The chain joins TRBV27 to TRBJ1-3; 10 nucleotides match TRBD1. J lost 5 bases, V lost 6 bases, and 7 bases had no gene match. The CDR3 consists of 15 residues. CDR1 and CDR2 from the germline V gene are MNHEY and SMNVEV (reference sequence).